The rows below give T cell receptor beta chains drawn from one sample of a study of TIL therapy for anti-PD-1-resistant metastatic lung cancer. This table comes from immunoSEQ multiplex PCR, and its TCRdb copy is limited to in-frame clones, with some not included. Of 52,000 or so clones in the sample, about 81% were seen once. Sequencing used blood, obtained at baseline. The receptors were sampled from a person between 25 and 79 years old with non-small cell lung cancer. CDR3s include the opening cysteine and the closing phenylalanine or tryptophan. Each record gives: CDR3 protein, CDR3 DNA, V gene, D gene, J gene, clone size. D genes are given only for firm matches. Clone size is stated in some rows and not others, as once, few, many or a class when expanded.

CASTLGQGTEAFF TGTGCCAGCACCCTCGGACAGGGCACTGAAGCTTTCTTT TRBV7-2 TRBD1 TRBJ1-1 -
CSAKDRGLAEAFF TGCAGCGCCAAAGACAGGGGGCTGGCTGAAGCTTTCTTT TRBV29-1 TRBD1 TRBJ1-1 -
CASGRASTDTQYF TGTGCCTCCGGGAGGGCGAGCACAGATACGCAGTATTTT TRBV3-1/TRBV3-2 TRBD2 TRBJ2-3 few
CASSDPERILSFGNQPQHF TGTGCCAGCAGTGACCCGGAAAGGATTCTTTCATTTGGGAATCAGCCCCAGCATTTT TRBV6-1 - TRBJ1-5 -
CASSPWGGAVDTQYF TGTGCCAGCAGCCCTTGGGGGGGGGCCGTAGATACGCAGTATTTT TRBV3-1/TRBV3-2 - TRBJ2-3 -
CSVEGGGGGETQYF TGCAGCGTCGAAGGGGGGGGAGGAGGAGAGACCCAGTACTTC TRBV29-1 - TRBJ2-5 -
CASSLATTENTEAFF TGTGCCAGCAGCTTAGCGACGACTGAGAACACTGAAGCTTTCTTT TRBV7-2 - TRBJ1-1 -
CASRELGGRSDGYTF TGTGCCAGCAGGGAGTTGGGGGGCCGATCGGATGGCTACACCTTC TRBV27 - TRBJ1-2 few
CSVERGHSRGRASSKQFF TGCAGCGTTGAAAGAGGACACTCAAGGGGGAGGGCCTCATCTAAGCAGTTCTTC TRBV29-1 - TRBJ2-1 few
CASSGAGGGTEAFF TGTGCCAGCAGCGGAGCGGGGGGCGGCACTGAAGCTTTCTTT TRBV7-9 - TRBJ1-1 -
CASSQDSLNQPQHF TGTGCCAGCAGCCAGGACAGTCTTAATCAACCCCAGCATTTT TRBV2 - TRBJ1-5 -
CASSQGWGLYEQYF TGCGCCAGCAGCCAGGGGTGGGGGCTGTACGAGCAGTACTTC TRBV4-3 - TRBJ2-7 -
CASSLAAGMNTEAFF TGCGCCAGCAGCTTGGCGGCAGGGATGAACACTGAAGCTTTCTTT TRBV5-1 - TRBJ1-1 -
CASSRGGSQNNEQFF TGTGCCAGCAGCAGGGGCGGGAGCCAGAACAATGAGCAGTTCTTC TRBV11-2 TRBD2 TRBJ2-1 once
CASSMGTGSSNQPQHF TGTGCCAGTAGTATGGGTACAGGGTCCTCCAATCAGCCCCAGCATTTT TRBV19 - TRBJ1-5 -
CASSAGGGNTIYF TGTGCCAGCAGCGCAGGGGGAGGAAACACCATATATTTT TRBV7-3 TRBD1 TRBJ1-3 -
CANLEGGRPNEQFF TGCGCCAATCTGGAGGGCGGGAGGCCCAATGAGCAGTTCTTC TRBV10-2 TRBD2 TRBJ2-1 -
CASSYTSGGAADTQYF TGTGCCAGCAGTTACACTAGCGGGGGGGCGGCAGATACGCAGTATTTT TRBV27 TRBD2 TRBJ2-3 -
CASSPLGNEQFF TGTGCCAGCAGCCCACTAGGCAATGAGCAGTTCTTC TRBV7-9 - TRBJ2-1 -
CASSASGAYNEQFF TGTGCCAGCAGCGCTAGCGGGGCCTACAATGAGCAGTTCTTC TRBV5-6 TRBD2 TRBJ2-1 -
CASGQLGQPQHF TGTGCCAGTGGACAGTTAGGTCAGCCCCAGCATTTT TRBV19 - TRBJ1-5 once
CASNGGGSYEQYF TGTGCCAGCAACGGGGGTGGCTCCTACGAGCAGTACTTC TRBV2 - TRBJ2-7 few
CASSYSTGGRDEQYF TGTGCCAGCAGTTACTCGACAGGGGGTAGGGACGAGCAGTACTTC TRBV6-5 TRBD1 TRBJ2-7 -
CASSPTGNEQFF TGTGCCAGCAGCCCGACGGGGAATGAGCAGTTCTTC TRBV7-9 - TRBJ2-1 few
CASSPSTGVDNQPQHF TGTGCCAGCTCACCTTCGACAGGGGTCGACAATCAGCCCCAGCATTTT TRBV18 TRBD1 TRBJ1-5 few
CASSQEQGRNSPLHF TGTGCCAGCAGCCAAGAGCAGGGGAGGAATTCACCCCTCCACTTT TRBV4-2 - TRBJ1-6 -
CASSPQRTGGQETQYF TGTGCCAGCAGTCCCCAGCGGACCGGCGGCCAAGAGACCCAGTACTTC TRBV28 - TRBJ2-5 -
CAWSGQGGGAQYF TGTGCCTGGAGTGGACAGGGAGGGGGTGCGCAGTATTTT TRBV30 - TRBJ2-3 -
CASQAPSNTQYF TGTGCCAGCCAAGCACCCTCAAATACGCAGTATTTT TRBV7-2 - TRBJ2-3 -
CASSPDPTGSGANVLTF TGTGCCAGCAGCCCAGACCCGACTGGGTCTGGGGCCAACGTCCTGACTTTC TRBV3-1/TRBV3-2 - TRBJ2-6 -
CASSGTGVTEAFF TGTGCCAGCAGTGGGACAGGGGTGACTGAAGCTTTCTTT TRBV2 TRBD1 TRBJ1-1 -
CASKGTGAYEQYF TGTGCCAGTAAGGGAACCGGTGCCTACGAGCAGTACTTC TRBV19 - TRBJ2-7 -
CASSQGYVQSNQPQHF TGTGCCAGCAGCCAGGGGTATGTACAGAGCAATCAGCCCCAGCATTTT TRBV7-2 - TRBJ1-5 -
CASGQTNYGYTF TGTGCCAGCGGCCAGACTAACTATGGCTACACCTTC TRBV25-1 - TRBJ1-2 -
CASSLRDTQYF TGTGCCAGCAGCTTGAGGGATACGCAGTATTTT TRBV5-6 - TRBJ2-3 -
CSVAMDLYEQYF TGCAGCGTCGCCATGGACCTCTACGAGCAGTACTTC TRBV29-1 - TRBJ2-7 -
CASSLPTGSYNEQFF TGTGCCAGCAGCTTGCCGACCGGTTCCTACAATGAGCAGTTCTTC TRBV5-4 - TRBJ2-1 once
CASGTIRWNYGYTF TGTGCCAGTGGCACGATTCGTTGGAACTATGGCTACACCTTC TRBV28 - TRBJ1-2 -
CASSPGLAGGESTDTQYF TGTGCCAGCAGCCCGGGACTAGCGGGAGGGGAAAGCACAGATACGCAGTATTTT TRBV28 TRBD2 TRBJ2-3 -
CASRTSGGFFGNTIYF TGTGCCAGCAGAACATCGGGGGGGTTCTTTGGAAACACCATATATTTT TRBV28 - TRBJ1-3 few
CASSQGPSMTF TGTGCCAGCAGCCAGGGACCGTCCATGACTTTC TRBV3-1/TRBV3-2 - TRBJ2-6 -
CASSLRRGLADTRQETQYF TGTGCCAGCAGCTTACGGCGCGGGCTAGCGGATACCCGACAAGAGACCCAGTACTTC TRBV7-2 TRBD2 TRBJ2-5 few
CATSRDTGTTAPQPQHF TGTGCCACCAGCAGAGATACCGGGACGACGGCCCCTCAGCCCCAGCATTTT TRBV15 - TRBJ1-5 few
CASSADAGFSSPLHF TGTGCCAGCAGTGCGGACGCTGGGTTTAGTTCACCCCTCCACTTT TRBV27 - TRBJ1-6 -
CASSWGYGAGGHEQFF TGTGCCAGCAGCTGGGGGTACGGGGCGGGGGGCCATGAGCAGTTCTTC TRBV5-4 TRBD2 TRBJ2-1 -
CASSSGTGTGTQYF TGTGCCAGCAGCTCCGGGACAGGGACCGGGACCCAGTACTTC TRBV7-9 TRBD1 TRBJ2-5 -
CSVEYDSTDTQYF TGCAGCGTTGAATATGACTCCACAGATACGCAGTATTTT TRBV29-1 - TRBJ2-3 few
CASSPTSGGSYNEQFF TGTGCCAGCAGTCCGACTAGCGGGGGCTCGTACAATGAGCAGTTCTTC TRBV28 TRBD2 TRBJ2-1 -
CAIRPLGSSYEQYF TGTGCCATCAGGCCCCTAGGGAGCTCCTACGAGCAGTACTTC TRBV10-3 - TRBJ2-7 -
CASSLFPGAGSLYEQYF TGTGCCAGCAGCTTATTCCCAGGGGCGGGAAGTCTCTACGAGCAGTACTTC TRBV7-8 - TRBJ2-7 few